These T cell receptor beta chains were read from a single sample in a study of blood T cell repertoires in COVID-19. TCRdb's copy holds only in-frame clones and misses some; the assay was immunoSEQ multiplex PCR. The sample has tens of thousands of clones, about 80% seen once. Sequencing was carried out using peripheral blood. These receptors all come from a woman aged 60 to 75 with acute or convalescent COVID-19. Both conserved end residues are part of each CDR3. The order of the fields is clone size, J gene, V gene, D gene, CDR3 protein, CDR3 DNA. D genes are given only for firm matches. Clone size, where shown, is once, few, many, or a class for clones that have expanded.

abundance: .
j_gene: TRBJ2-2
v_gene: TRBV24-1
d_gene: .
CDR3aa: CATSPLRGQLTGELFF
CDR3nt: TGTGCCACCAGTCCCTTACGCGGACAGTTAACCGGGGAGCTGTTTTTT

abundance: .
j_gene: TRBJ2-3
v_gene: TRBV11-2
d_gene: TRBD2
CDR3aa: CASSLGLAGGTDTQYF
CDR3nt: TGTGCCAGCAGCTTAGGACTAGCGGGGGGGACAGATACGCAGTATTTT

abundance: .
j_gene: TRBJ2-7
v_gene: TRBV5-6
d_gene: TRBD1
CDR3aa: CASSFGTGGAINYEQYF
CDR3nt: TGTGCCAGCAGCTTCGGGACAGGGGGCGCGATCAACTACGAGCAGTACTTC

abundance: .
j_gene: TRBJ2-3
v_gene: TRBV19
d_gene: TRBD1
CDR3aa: CASKGGTGRTDTQYF
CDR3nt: TGTGCCAGTAAGGGTGGGACAGGGCGCACAGATACGCAGTATTTT

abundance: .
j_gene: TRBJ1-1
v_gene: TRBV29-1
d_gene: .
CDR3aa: CSAGQGEAFF
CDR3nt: TGCAGCGCTGGACAAGGTGAAGCTTTCTTT

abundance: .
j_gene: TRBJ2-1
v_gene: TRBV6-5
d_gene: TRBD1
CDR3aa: CASKGQGANNEQFF
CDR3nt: TGTGCCAGCAAAGGACAGGGGGCAAACAATGAGCAGTTCTTC

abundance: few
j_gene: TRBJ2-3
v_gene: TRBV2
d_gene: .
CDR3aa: CASRLLAVTDTQYF
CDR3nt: TGTGCCAGCAGACTCTTAGCGGTAACAGATACGCAGTATTTT

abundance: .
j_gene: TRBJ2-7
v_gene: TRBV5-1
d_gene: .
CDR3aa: CASSGGSSYEQYF
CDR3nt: TGCGCCAGCAGCGGGGGCTCCTCCTACGAGCAGTACTTC

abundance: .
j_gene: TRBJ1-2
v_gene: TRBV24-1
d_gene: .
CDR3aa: CATSEPRGGYTF
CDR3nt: TGTGCCACCAGTGAGCCGCGGGGTGGCTACACCTTC

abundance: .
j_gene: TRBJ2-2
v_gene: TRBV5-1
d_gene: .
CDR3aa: CASRSGQVGTGELFF
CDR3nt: TGCGCCAGCCGCTCAGGGCAGGTGGGCACCGGGGAGCTGTTTTTT

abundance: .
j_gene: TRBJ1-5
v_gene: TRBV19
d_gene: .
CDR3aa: CASSSAPGSNQPQHF
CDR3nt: TGTGCCAGTAGTAGCGCCCCCGGGAGCAATCAGCCCCAGCATTTT

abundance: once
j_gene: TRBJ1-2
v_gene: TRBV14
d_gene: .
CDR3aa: CASSQDRGSYGYTF
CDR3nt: TGTGCCAGCAGCCAAGACAGGGGAAGCTATGGCTACACCTTC

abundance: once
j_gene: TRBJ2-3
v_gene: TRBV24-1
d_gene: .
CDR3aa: CATSTGVVDTQYF
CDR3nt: TGTGCCACCTCGACGGGGGTGGTAGATACGCAGTATTTT

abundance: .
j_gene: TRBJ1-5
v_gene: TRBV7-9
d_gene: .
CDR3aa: CASSLAGDQPQHF
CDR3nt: TGTGCCAGCAGCTTGGCGGGGGATCAGCCCCAGCATTTT

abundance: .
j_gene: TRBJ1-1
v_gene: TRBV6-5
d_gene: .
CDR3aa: CASKTQTGNTEAFF
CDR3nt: TGTGCCAGCAAAACACAGACAGGGAACACTGAAGCTTTCTTT

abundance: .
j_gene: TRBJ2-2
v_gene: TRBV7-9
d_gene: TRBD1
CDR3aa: CATFSGTGNTGELFF
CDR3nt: TGTGCCACCTTCTCCGGGACAGGAAACACCGGGGAGCTGTTTTTT

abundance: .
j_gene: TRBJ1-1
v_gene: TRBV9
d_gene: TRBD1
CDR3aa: CASSVVPDRMNTEAFF
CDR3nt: TGTGCCAGCAGCGTAGTCCCGGACAGGATGAACACTGAAGCTTTCTTT

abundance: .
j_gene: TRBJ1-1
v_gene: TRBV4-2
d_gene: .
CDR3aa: CASSQVAGLDTEAFF
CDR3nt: TGTGCCAGCAGCCAAGTCGCCGGGTTGGACACTGAAGCTTTCTTT

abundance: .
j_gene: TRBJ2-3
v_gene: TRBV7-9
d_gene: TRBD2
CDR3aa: CASSLALAGAFTDTQYF
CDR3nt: TGTGCCAGCAGCTTAGCCCTAGCGGGGGCCTTCACAGATACGCAGTATTTT

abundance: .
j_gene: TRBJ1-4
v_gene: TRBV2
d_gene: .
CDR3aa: CASHDSATNEKLFF
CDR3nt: TGTGCCAGCCACGACAGTGCAACTAATGAAAAACTGTTTTTT

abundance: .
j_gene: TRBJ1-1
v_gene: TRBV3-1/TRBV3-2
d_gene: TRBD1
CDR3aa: CASSREDRENTEAFF
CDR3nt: TGTGCCAGCAGCCGAGAGGACAGGGAGAACACTGAAGCTTTCTTT

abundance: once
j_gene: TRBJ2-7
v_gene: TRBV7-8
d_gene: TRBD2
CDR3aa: CASSLALAGVSSYEQYF
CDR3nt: TGTGCCAGCAGCTTAGCTCTAGCGGGGGTCAGCTCCTACGAGCAGTACTTC

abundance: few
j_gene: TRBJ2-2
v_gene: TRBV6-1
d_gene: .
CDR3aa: CASSVSGPLRTTGELFF
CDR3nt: TGTGCCAGCAGTGTTTCAGGGCCCCTCCGAACGACCGGGGAGCTGTTTTTT

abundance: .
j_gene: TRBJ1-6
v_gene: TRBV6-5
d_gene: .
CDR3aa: CASTPGGEWHSPLHF
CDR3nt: TGTGCCAGCACCCCTGGTGGGGAGTGGCATTCACCCCTCCACTTT

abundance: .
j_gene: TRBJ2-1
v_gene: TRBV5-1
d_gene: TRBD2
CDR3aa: CASSTSGGREGYNEQFF
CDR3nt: TGCGCCAGCAGCACCTCGGGGGGGCGAGAGGGTTACAATGAGCAGTTCTTC

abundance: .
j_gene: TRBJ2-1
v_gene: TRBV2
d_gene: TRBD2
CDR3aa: CASRALAGVSYNEQFF
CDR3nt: TGTGCCAGCAGGGCTCTAGCGGGGGTTTCCTACAATGAGCAGTTCTTC

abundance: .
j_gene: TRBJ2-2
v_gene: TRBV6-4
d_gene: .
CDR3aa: CASRNSFTGELFF
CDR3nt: TGTGCCAGCAGAAACAGCTTCACCGGGGAGCTGTTTTTT

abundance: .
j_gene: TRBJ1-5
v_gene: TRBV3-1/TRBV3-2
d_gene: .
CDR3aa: CASSPTGTHQPQHF
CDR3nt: TGTGCCAGCAGCCCCACAGGGACCCATCAGCCCCAGCATTTT

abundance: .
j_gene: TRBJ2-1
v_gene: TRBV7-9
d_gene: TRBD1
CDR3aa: CASSLVGQDYNEQFF
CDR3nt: TGTGCCAGCAGCTTAGTGGGACAGGACTACAATGAGCAGTTCTTC

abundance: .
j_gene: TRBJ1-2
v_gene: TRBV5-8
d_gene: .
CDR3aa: CASRSGVGYTF
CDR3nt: TGTGCCAGCAGATCAGGGGTGGGCTACACCTTC

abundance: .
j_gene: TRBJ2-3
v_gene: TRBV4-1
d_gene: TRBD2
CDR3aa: CASSLLLAGKGDTQYF
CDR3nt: TGCGCCAGCAGTCTCCTACTAGCGGGGAAAGGGGATACGCAGTATTTT

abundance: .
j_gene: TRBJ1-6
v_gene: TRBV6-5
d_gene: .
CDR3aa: CASSPRATDNSPLHF
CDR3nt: TGTGCCAGCAGTCCGAGAGCGACAGATAATTCACCCCTCCACTTT

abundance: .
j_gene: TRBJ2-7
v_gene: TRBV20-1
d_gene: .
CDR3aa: CSARSGHEQYF
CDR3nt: TGCAGTGCTAGGTCAGGGCACGAGCAGTACTTC

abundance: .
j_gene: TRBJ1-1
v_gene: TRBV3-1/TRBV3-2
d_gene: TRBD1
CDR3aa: CASSQAVTGGSTEAFF
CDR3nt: TGTGCCAGCAGCCAAGCGGTAACAGGGGGTAGCACTGAAGCTTTCTTT

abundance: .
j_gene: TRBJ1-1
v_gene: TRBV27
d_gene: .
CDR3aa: CASSFLGANTEAFF
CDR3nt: TGTGCCAGCAGTTTCCTGGGGGCGAACACTGAAGCTTTCTTT

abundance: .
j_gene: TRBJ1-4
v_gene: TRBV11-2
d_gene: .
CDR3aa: CASSLEWSLGEKLFF
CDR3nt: TGTGCCAGCAGCTTAGAATGGTCCCTGGGCGAAAAACTGTTTTTT

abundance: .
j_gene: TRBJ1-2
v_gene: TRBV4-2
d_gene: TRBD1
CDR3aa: CASSQTGQGMDYGYTF
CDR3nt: TGTGCCAGCAGCCAAACTGGACAGGGAATGGACTATGGCTACACCTTC

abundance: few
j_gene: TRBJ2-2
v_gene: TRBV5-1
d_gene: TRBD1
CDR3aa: CASSFKGATGELFF
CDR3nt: TGCGCCAGCAGCTTCAAGGGGGCCACCGGGGAGCTGTTTTTT

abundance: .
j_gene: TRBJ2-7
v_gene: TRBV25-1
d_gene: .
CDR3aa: CASARGSVAEQYF
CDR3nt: TGTGCCAGCGCTAGAGGGTCGGTTGCCGAGCAGTACTTC

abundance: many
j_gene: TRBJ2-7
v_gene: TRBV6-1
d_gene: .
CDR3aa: CASSDNEQYF
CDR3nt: TGTGCCAGCAGTGATAACGAGCAGTACTTC

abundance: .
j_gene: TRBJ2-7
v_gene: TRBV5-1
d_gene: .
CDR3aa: CASSLESGSYEQYF
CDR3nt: TGCGCCAGCAGCTTGGAATCAGGGTCCTACGAGCAGTACTTC

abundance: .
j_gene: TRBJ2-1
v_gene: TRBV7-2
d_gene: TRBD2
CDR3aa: CASSLASLAGGGNEQFF
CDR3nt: TGTGCCAGCAGCTTAGCCAGCCTAGCGGGGGGAGGAAATGAGCAGTTCTTC

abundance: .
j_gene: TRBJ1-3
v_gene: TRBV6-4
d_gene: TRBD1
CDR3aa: CASIMRGPGNTIYF
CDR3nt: TGTGCCAGCATCATGAGGGGGCCAGGAAACACCATATATTTT

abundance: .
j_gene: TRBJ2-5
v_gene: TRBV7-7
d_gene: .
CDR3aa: CASSLGPGVQETQYF
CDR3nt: TGTGCCAGCAGCTTAGGCCCGGGAGTCCAAGAGACCCAGTACTTC

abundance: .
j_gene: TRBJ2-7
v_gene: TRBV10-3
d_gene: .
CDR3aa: CAIRSGRGLYEQYF
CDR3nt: TGTGCCATCAGGTCTGGGAGAGGCTTGTACGAGCAGTACTTC

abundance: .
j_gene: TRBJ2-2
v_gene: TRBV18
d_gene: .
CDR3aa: CASSPAVGNGELFF
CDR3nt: TGTGCCAGCTCACCGGCCGTCGGGAACGGGGAGCTGTTTTTT

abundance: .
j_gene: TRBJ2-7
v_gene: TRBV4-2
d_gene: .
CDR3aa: CASSQETGGQRYEQYF
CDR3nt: TGTGCCAGCAGCCAAGAGACTGGAGGGCAACGCTACGAGCAGTACTTC

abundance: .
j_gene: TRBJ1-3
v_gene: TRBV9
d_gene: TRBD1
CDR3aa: CASSDGQASSGNTIYF
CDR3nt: TGTGCCAGCAGCGACGGACAGGCTTCCTCTGGAAACACCATATATTTT